The rows below give T cell receptor beta chains drawn from one sample of a study of T cells in Graves' hyperthyroidism and ophthalmopathy. A single record per CDR3 protein comes from TCRdb applying MiXCR to the multiplex PCR reads. The sample comprises roughly 400,000 distinct CDR3 sequences, approximately 25% of which are singletons, and around 79% rests with the top ten. Material: blood. These receptors all stem from a man between 45 and 60 years old with Graves' hyperthyroidism. Both conserved end residues are part of each CDR3. A D gene is named only where the DNA matches it firmly. Size tells how often a clone was seen (once, few, many) or the class of an expanded clone, and some rows leave it out.

TRBJ2-7	NA	TRBV12-3/TRBV12-4	NA	TGTGCCAGCAGCGGGGTCCGCGCCGAGCAGTACTTC	CASSGVRAEQYF
TRBJ1-2	NA	TRBV5-1	NA	TGCGCCAGCAGCTTGGGCGGGAGCAACTATGGCTACACCTTC	CASSLGGSNYGYTF
TRBJ2-1	NA	TRBV5-1	NA	TGCGCCAGTAGGAGGGCTTACGGCAATGAGCAGTTCTTC	CASRRAYGNEQFF
TRBJ2-3	TRBD2	TRBV6-5	NA	TGTGCCAGCAGTTACGAACTAGCGGGAGGGTATAGCACAGATACGCAGTATTTT	CASSYELAGGYSTDTQYF
TRBJ2-1	TRBD2	TRBV12-5	NA	TGTGCTAGTGGTTTGAGGGCGGGAGGGCCCCACAATGAGCAGTTCTTC	CASGLRAGGPHNEQFF
TRBJ1-4	TRBD1	TRBV10-2	NA	TGCGCCAGCAGTGAGAACAGGGACAGGGTAACTAATGAAAAACTGTTTTTT	CASSENRDRVTNEKLFF
TRBJ2-1	TRBD2	TRBV7-6	NA	TGTGCCAGCAGCTTAGAAGGGACTAGCGGGATCTACAATGAGCAGTTCTTC	CASSLEGTSGIYNEQFF
TRBJ1-5	TRBD1	TRBV4-1	NA	TGCGCCAGCAGCCAAGATCCTACAGGGGGCGGCAATCAGCCCCAGCATTTT	CASSQDPTGGGNQPQHF
TRBJ1-2	NA	TRBV19	NA	TGTGCCAGTAGTATCCCCGGAGCCTATGGCTACACCTTC	CASSIPGAYGYTF
TRBJ2-1	NA	TRBV30	NA	TGTGCCTGGAGTCCGACTGGCGGGTGGGGTGAGCAGTTCTTC	CAWSPTGGWGEQFF
TRBJ2-2	NA	TRBV9	NA	TGTGCCAGCAGCGACAGGCCGGGGGAGCTGTTTTTT	CASSDRPGELFF
TRBJ2-1	NA	TRBV9	few	TGTGCCAGCAGCGCACACGGCGGCAGTGAGCAGTTCTTC	CASSAHGGSEQFF
TRBJ2-5	TRBD1	TRBV19	NA	TGTGCCAGTAGTATGGGGACAGGGAGGGAGACCCAGTACTTC	CASSMGTGRETQYF
TRBJ1-1	NA	TRBV27	NA	TGTGCCAGCAGTCTCGGGACGTCTGGGGCTTTCTTT	CASSLGTSGAFF
TRBJ2-7	NA	TRBV9	NA	TGTGCCAGCAGCGTAGACTATACCTCCTACGAGCAGTACTTC	CASSVDYTSYEQYF